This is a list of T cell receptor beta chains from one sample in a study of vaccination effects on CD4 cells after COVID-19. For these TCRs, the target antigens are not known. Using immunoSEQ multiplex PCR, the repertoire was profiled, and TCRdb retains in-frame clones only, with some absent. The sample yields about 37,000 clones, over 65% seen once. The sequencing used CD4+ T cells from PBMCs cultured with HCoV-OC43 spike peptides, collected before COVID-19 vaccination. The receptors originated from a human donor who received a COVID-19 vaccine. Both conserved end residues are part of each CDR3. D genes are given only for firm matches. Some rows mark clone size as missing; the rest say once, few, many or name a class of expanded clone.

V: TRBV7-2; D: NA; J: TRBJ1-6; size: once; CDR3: CASSLTTDNSPLHF; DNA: TGTGCCAGCAGCTTAACGACAGATAATTCACCCCTCCACTTT
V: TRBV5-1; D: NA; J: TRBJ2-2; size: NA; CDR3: CASRGAGGGELFF; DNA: TGCGCCAGCAGAGGGGCCGGGGGCGGGGAGCTGTTTTTT
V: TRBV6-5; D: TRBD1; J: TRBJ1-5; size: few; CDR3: CASRPGQGRNQPQHF; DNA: TGTGCCAGCAGGCCGGGACAGGGTCGCAATCAGCCCCAGCATTTT
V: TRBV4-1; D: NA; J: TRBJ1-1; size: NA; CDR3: CASSQPTVNTEAFF; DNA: TGCGCCAGCAGCCAACCGACCGTGAACACTGAAGCTTTCTTT
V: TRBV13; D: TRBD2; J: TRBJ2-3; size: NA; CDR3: CASSPGLAGGGDTQYF; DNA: TGTGCCAGCAGCCCGGGACTAGCGGGAGGGGGAGATACGCAGTATTTT
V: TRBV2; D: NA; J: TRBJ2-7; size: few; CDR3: CASQWSGQTYEQYF; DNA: TGTGCCAGCCAGTGGTCAGGTCAAACCTACGAGCAGTACTTC
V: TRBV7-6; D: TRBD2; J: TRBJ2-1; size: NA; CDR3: CASSLGPLVAGAPSGQFF; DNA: TGTGCCAGCAGCTTAGGGCCCCTGGTAGCGGGGGCCCCTTCTGGGCAGTTCTTC
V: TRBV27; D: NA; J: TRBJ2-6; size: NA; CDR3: CASSWFVHSGANVLTF; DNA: TGTGCCAGCAGTTGGTTTGTACACTCTGGGGCCAACGTCCTGACTTTC
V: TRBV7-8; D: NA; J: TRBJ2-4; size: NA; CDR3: CASSNRGGNIQYF; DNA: TGTGCCAGCAGCAATCGAGGAGGAAACATTCAGTACTTC
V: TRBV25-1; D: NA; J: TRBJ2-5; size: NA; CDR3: CASRRDRPQETQYF; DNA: TGTGCCAGCAGGAGAGACAGACCCCAAGAGACCCAGTACTTC
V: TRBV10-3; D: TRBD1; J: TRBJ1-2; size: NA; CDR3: CAIRTGGRGYTF; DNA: TGTGCCATCCGGACAGGGGGCCGCGGCTACACCTTC
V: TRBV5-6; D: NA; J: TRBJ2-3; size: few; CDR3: CASSLVVARTDTQYF; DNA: TGTGCCAGCAGCTTGGTGGTAGCGCGCACAGATACGCAGTATTTT
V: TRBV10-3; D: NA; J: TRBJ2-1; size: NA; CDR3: CAISESEEYNEQFF; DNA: TGTGCCATCAGTGAGTCAGAGGAATACAATGAGCAGTTCTTC
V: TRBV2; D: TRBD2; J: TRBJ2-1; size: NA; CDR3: CASRTGTSGGYSYNEQFF; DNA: TGTGCCAGCAGGACCGGGACTAGCGGGGGCTACTCCTACAATGAGCAGTTCTTC
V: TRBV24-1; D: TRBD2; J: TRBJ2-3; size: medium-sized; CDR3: CATSDSRLAGTDTQYF; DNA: TGTGCCACCAGTGATTCCCGACTAGCGGGCACAGATACGCAGTATTTT
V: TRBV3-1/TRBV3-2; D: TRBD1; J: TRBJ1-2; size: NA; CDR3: CASSQGTGRNGYTF; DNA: TGTGCCAGCAGCCAAGGGACAGGGAGGAATGGCTACACCTTC
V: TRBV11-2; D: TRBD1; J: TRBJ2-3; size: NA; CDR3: CASSLNRGGNTQYF; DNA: TGTGCCAGCAGCCTAAACAGGGGTGGAAATACGCAGTATTTT
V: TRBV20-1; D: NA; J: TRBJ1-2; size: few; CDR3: CSASGSTNYGYTF; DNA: TGCAGTGCTAGTGGGAGCACTAACTATGGCTACACCTTC